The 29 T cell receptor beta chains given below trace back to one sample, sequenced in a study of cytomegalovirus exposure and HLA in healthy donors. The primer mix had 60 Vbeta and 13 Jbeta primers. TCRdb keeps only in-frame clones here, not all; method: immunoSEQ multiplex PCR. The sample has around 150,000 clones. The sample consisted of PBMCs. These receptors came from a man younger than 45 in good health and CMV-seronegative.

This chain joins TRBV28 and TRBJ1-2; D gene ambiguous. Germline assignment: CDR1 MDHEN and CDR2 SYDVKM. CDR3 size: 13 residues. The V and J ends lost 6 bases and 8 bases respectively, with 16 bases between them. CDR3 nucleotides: TGTGCCAGCAGCGTTCCCGGGAGGGTGGGCTACACCTTC. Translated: CASSVPGRVGYTF.

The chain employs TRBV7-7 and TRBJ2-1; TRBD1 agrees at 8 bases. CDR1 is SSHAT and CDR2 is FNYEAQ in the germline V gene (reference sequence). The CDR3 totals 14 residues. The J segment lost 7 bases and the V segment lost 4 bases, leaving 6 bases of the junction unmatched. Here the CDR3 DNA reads TGTGCCAGCAGCTCCAGGACAGGGAAAAATGAGCAGTTCTTC. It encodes CASSSRTGKNEQFF.

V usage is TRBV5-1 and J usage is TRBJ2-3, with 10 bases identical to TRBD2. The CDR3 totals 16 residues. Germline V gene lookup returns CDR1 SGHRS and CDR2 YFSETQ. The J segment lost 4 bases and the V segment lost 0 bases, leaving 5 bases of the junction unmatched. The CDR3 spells CASSLAASGSSDTQYF. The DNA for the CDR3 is TGCGCCAGCAGCTTGGCGGCTAGCGGGAGCTCAGATACGCAGTATTTT. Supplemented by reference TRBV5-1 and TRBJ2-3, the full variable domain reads KAGVTQTPRYLIKTRGQQVTLSCSPISGHRSVSWYQQTPGQGLQFLFEYFSETQRNKGNFPGRFSGRQFSNSRSEMNVSTLELGDSALYLCASSLAASGSSDTQYFGPGTRLTVL.

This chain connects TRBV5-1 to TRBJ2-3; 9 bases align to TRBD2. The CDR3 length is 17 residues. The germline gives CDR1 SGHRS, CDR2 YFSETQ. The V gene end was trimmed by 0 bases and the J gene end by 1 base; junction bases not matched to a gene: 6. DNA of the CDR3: TGCGCCAGCAGCTTGGAAGTTGCGGGAGGGCGCACAGATACGCAGTATTTT. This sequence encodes CASSLEVAGGRTDTQYF.

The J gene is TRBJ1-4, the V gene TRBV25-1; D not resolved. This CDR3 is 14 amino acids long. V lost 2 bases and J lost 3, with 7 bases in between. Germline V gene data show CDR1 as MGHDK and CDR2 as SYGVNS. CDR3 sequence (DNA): TGTGCCAGCAGTGAAGCAGGTCCTAATGAAAAACTGTTTTTT. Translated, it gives CASSEAGPNEKLFF.

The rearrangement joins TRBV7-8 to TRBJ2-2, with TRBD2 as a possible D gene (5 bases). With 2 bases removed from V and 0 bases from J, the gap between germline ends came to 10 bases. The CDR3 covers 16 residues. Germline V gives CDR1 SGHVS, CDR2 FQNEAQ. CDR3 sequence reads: CASSLLANANTGELFF. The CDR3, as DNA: TGTGCCAGCAGCTTACTAGCAAACGCGAACACCGGGGAGCTGTTTTTT.

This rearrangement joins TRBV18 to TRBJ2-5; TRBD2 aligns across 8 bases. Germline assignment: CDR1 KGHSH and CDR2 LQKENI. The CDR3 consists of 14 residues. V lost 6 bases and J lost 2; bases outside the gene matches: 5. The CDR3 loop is CASSIVAGQETQYF. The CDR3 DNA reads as TGTGCCAGCTCTATAGTAGCGGGACAAGAGACCCAGTACTTC.

CDR3 sequence reads: CASTPGVWAEAFF. The DNA for the CDR3 is TGTGCCAGCACCCCGGGAGTTTGGGCTGAAGCTTTCTTT. The chain combines TRBV14 with TRBJ1-1; D is ambiguous. Deletions cut 7 bases from V and 6 bases from J, with 15 bases between. Germline V gives CDR1 SGHDN, CDR2 FVKESK. CDR3 length equals 13 residues.

The CDR3 reads CASSLLGLARSSYNEQFF. CDR3 DNA: TGTGCCAGCAGTCTCCTCGGGTTAGCGAGGAGCTCCTACAATGAGCAGTTCTTC. The chain combines TRBV27 with TRBJ2-1, with a weak D call TRBD2 (5 bases). The CDR3 is 18 amino acids. Germline CDR1 MNHEY, CDR2 SMNVEV (reference sequence). Trimming removed 5 bases at V and 0 bases at J, with 20 bases between.

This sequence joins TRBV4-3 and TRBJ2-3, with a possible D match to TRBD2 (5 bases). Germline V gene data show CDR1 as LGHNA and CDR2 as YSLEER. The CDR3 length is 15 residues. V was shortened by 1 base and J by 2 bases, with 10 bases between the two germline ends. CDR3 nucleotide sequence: TGCGCCAGCAGCCAAGCGTGGACTGTCACAGATACGCAGTATTTT. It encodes CASSQAWTVTDTQYF.

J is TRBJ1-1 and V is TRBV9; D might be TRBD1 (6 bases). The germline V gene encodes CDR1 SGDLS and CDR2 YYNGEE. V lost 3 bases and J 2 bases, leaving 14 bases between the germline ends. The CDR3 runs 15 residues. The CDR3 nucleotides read TGTGCCAGCAGCGCCGACGGGACACCAAACACTGAAGCTTTCTTT. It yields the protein CASSADGTPNTEAFF.

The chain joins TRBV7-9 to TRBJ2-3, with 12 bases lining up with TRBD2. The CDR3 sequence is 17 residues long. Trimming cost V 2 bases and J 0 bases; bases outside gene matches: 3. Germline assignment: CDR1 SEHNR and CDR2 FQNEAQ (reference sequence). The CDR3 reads CASSLTGTSGSTDTQYF. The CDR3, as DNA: TGTGCCAGCAGCTTAACCGGGACTAGCGGGAGCACAGATACGCAGTATTTT.

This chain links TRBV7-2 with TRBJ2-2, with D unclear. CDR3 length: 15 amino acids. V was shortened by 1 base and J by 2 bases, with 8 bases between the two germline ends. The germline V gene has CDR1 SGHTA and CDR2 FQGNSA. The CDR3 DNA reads TGTGCCAGCAGCTTAGATCGGGTCAACACCGGGGAGCTGTTTTTT. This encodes CASSLDRVNTGELFF.

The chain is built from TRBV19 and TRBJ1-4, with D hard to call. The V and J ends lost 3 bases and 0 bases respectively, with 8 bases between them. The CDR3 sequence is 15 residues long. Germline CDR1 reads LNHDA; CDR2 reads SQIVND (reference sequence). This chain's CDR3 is CASSMQIATNEKLFF. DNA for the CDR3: TGTGCCAGTAGTATGCAGATTGCAACTAATGAAAAACTGTTTTTT.

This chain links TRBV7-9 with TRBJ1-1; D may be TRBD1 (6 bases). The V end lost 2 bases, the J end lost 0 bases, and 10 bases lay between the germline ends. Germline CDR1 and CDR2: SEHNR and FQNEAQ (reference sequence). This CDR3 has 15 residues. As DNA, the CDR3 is TGTGCCAGCAGCTTACAGGGGAGTATGAACACTGAAGCTTTCTTT. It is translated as CASSLQGSMNTEAFF.

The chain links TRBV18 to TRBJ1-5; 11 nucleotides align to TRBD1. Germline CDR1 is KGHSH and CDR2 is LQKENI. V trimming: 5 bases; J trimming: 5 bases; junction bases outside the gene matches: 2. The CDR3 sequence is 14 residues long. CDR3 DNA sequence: TGTGCCAGCTCATGGGACAGGGGGGATCAGCCCCAGCATTTT. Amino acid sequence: CASSWDRGDQPQHF.

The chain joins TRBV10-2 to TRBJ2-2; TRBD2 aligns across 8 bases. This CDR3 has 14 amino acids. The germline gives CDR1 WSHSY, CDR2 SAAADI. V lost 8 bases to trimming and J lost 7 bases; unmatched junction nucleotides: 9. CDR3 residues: CASVEVAGNGELFF. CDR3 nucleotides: TGCGCCAGCGTCGAGGTAGCGGGAAACGGGGAGCTGTTTTTT.

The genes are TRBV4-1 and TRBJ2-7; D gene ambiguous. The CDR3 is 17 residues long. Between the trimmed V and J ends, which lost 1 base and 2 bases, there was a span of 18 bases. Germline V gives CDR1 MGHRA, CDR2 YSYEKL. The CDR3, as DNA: TGCGCCAGCAGCCAAGTTTTCATACCGGGTCGAACCTACGAGCAGTACTTC. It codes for CASSQVFIPGRTYEQYF.

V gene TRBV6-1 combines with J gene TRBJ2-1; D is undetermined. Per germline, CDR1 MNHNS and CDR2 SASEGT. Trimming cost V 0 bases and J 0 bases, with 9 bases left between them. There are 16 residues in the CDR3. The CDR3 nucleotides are TGTGCCAGCAGTGAAGCGCCCTATAACTCCTACAATGAGCAGTTCTTC. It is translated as CASSEAPYNSYNEQFF.

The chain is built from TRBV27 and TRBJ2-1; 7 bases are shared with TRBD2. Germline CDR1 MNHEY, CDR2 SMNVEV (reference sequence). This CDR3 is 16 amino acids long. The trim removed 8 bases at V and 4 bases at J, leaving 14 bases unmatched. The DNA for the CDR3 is TGTGCCAGCGTGCAGCTAACTAGCGATAGTTACAATGAGCAGTTCTTC. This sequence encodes CASVQLTSDSYNEQFF.

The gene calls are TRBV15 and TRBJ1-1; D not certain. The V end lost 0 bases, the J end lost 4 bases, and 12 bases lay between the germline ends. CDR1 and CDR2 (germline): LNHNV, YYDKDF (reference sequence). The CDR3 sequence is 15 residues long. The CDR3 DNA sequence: TGTGCCACCAGCAGAGATCAATCCCCGGGCACTGAAGCTTTCTTT. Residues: CATSRDQSPGTEAFF.

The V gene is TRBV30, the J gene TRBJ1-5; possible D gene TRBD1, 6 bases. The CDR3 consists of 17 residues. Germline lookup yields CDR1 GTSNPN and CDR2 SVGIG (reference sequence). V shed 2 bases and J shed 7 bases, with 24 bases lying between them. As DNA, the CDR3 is TGTGCCTGGAGTATCGACAGGATCTCGACCGGGTGGCAGCCCCAGCATTTT. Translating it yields CAWSIDRISTGWQPQHF.

CDR3 nucleotide sequence: TGCAGCGTTGTGGGACAGCGCCAAGAGACCCAGTACTTC. Amino acid sequence: CSVVGQRQETQYF. The chain uses TRBV29-1 and TRBJ2-5; TRBD1 aligns across 7 bases. Germline CDR1 SQVTM, CDR2 ANQGSEA. The CDR3 extends over 13 amino acids. Trimming removed 4 bases from V and 1 base from J; junction bases left unmatched: 3.

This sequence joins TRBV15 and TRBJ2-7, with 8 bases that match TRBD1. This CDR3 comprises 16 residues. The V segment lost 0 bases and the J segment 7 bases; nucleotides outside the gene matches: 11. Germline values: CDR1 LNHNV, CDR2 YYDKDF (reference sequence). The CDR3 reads CATSRDLLGTGQEQYF. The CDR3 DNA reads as TGTGCCACCAGCAGAGACCTTCTTGGGACAGGTCAAGAGCAGTACTTC.

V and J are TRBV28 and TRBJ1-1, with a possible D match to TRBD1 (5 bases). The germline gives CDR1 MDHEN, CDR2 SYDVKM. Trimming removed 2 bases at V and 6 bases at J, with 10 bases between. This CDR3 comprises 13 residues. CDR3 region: CASSLRGSAEAFF. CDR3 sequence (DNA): TGTGCCAGCAGTTTACGGGGGAGCGCTGAAGCTTTCTTT.

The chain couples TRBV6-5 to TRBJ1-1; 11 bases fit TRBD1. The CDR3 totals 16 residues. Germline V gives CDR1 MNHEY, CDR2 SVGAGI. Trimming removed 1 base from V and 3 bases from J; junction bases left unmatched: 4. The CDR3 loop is CASSYLRTGGYTEAFF. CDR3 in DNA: TGTGCCAGCAGTTACTTAAGGACAGGGGGCTACACTGAAGCTTTCTTT.

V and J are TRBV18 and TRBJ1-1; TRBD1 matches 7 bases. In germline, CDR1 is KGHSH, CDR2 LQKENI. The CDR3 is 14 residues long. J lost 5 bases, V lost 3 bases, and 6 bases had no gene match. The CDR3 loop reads CASSPGQAETEAFF. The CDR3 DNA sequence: TGTGCCAGCTCACCCGGACAGGCAGAGACTGAAGCTTTCTTT.

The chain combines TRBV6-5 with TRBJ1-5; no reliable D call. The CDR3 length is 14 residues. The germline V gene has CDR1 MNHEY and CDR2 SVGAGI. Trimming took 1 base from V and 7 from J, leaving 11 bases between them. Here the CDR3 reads CASSYYVGDQPQHF. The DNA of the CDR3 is TGTGCCAGCAGTTACTACGTCGGAGACCAGCCCCAGCATTTT.

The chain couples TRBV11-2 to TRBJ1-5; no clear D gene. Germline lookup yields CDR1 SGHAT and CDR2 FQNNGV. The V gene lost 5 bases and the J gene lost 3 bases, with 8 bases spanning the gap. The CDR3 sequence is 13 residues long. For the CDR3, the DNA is TGTGCCAGCAGCAACGGGAACAATCAGCCCCAGCATTTT. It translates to CASSNGNNQPQHF.